What follows are 12 T cell receptor beta chains derived from one specimen sequenced in a study of OX40 agonist ivuxolimab in advanced cancers. Data came from immunoSEQ multiplex PCR; TCRdb stores just in-frame clones and leaves some out. The repertoire holds about 48,000 clones, with about 89% as singletons. Source: CD4+ or CD8+ T cells sorted from blood, taken in a trial of the OX40 agonist ivuxolimab. The source is an adult with an advanced solid tumor such as melanoma, head and neck, liver or kidney cancer.

The CDR3 spells CSASDRPEAFF. The DNA of the CDR3 is TGCAGTGCTTCGGACAGGCCTGAAGCTTTCTTT. The V call is TRBV20-1, the J call TRBJ1-1; TRBD1 matches 7 bases. This CDR3 is 11 amino acids long. V trimming: 5 bases; J trimming: 6 bases; junction bases outside the gene matches: 3. Germline-derived CDR1 and CDR2 are DFQATT and SNEGSKA (reference sequence).

V is TRBV27 and J is TRBJ2-7; 8 positions match TRBD1. Germline V gives CDR1 MNHEY, CDR2 SMNVEV (reference sequence). Trimming removed 7 bases from V and 2 bases from J; junction bases left unmatched: 7. The length of the CDR3 is 14 residues. CDR3: CASTLGQGAYEQYF. CDR3 in DNA: TGTGCCAGCACCCTAGGACAGGGCGCCTACGAGCAGTACTTC.

The CDR3 nucleotides are TGTGCCAGCAGCGAGGGAGGGGACAGTGTATACTACGAGCAGTACTTC. This sequence encodes CASSEGGDSVYYEQYF. This chain joins TRBV9 and TRBJ2-7, with D possibly called TRBD1 or TRBD2 (7 bases each). Trimming removed 3 bases at V and 3 bases at J, with 19 bases between. The CDR3 has 16 residues. CDR1 and CDR2 (germline): SGDLS, YYNGEE.

V is TRBV27 and J is TRBJ2-7; D may be TRBD2 (7 bases). Trimming removed 6 bases at V and 5 bases at J, with 17 bases between. CDR1 MNHEY and CDR2 SMNVEV come from the germline V gene (reference sequence). The CDR3 runs 14 residues. The chain's CDR3 is CASSSAGANDEQYF. As DNA, the CDR3 is TGTGCCAGCAGCTCGGCGGGGGCGAACGACGAGCAGTACTTC.

The sample holds one count of this clone. The gene calls are TRBV5-4 and TRBJ2-7, with TRBD2 as a possible D gene (6 bases). V dropped 0 bases and J dropped 5 bases, with 15 bases sitting between them. The CDR3 contains 15 residues. Looked up from germline, CDR1 is SGHNT and CDR2 is YYREEE (reference sequence). The CDR3 here is CASSLGLGGVDEQYF. Here the CDR3 DNA reads TGTGCCAGCAGCTTGGGGCTCGGAGGGGTAGACGAGCAGTACTTC.

This clone was recorded once. The chain employs TRBV9 and TRBJ2-7; weak D call: TRBD1 (5 bases). V lost 0 bases and J lost 0, with 13 bases in between. This CDR3 comprises 16 residues. Germline CDR1 SGDLS, CDR2 YYNGEE. CDR3 bases: TGTGCCAGCAGCGTAGATGCAGGGTCAGGCTCCTACGAGCAGTACTTC. It encodes CASSVDAGSGSYEQYF. Filled out from reference TRBV9 and TRBJ2-7, the complete variable domain reads DSGVTQTPKHLITATGQRVTLRCSPRSGDLSVYWYQQSLDQGLQFLIQYYNGEERAKGNILERFSAQQFPDLHSELNLSSLELGDSALYFCASSVDAGSGSYEQYFGPGTRLTVT.

As to this clone: In the same sample, other DNA sequences code for this CDR3. The chain has TRBV27 and TRBJ2-7; possibly TRBD1 for D (5 bases). The CDR3 contains 14 residues. Germline V lookup: CDR1 MNHEY, CDR2 SMNVEV (reference sequence). Trimming shortened V by 3 bases and J by 0 bases, and 9 bases separated the two germline ends. The CDR3 here is CASSFQGSSYEQYF. The CDR3, as DNA: TGTGCCAGCAGTTTCCAGGGAAGCTCCTACGAGCAGTACTTC.

This clone came up a few times. The J gene is TRBJ1-1, the V gene TRBV30, with 7 bases that match TRBD1. Germline loops: CDR1 GTSNPN, CDR2 SVGIG (reference sequence). The CDR3 is 10 amino acids. V was pared by 7 bases and J by 11 bases, with 7 bases of the junction left unmatched. The CDR3 sequence: CAYRGPGAFF. The DNA of the CDR3 is TGTGCCTATAGGGGGCCCGGGGCTTTCTTT.

This clone was seen more than once but under ten times. The rearrangement joins TRBV19 to TRBJ1-5; D not resolved. The CDR3 length is 12 residues. CDR1 and CDR2 (germline): LNHDA, SQIVND (reference sequence). The germline V and J ends were trimmed by 3 bases and 2 bases, with 2 bases remaining between them. The CDR3 DNA reads TGTGCCAGTAGTATGGGCAATCAGCCCCAGCATTTT. This encodes CASSMGNQPQHF.

This rearrangement joins TRBV27 to TRBJ2-7, with D perhaps TRBD1 (6 bases). The V and J ends lost 5 bases and 2 bases respectively, with 10 bases between them. Germline lookup yields CDR1 MNHEY and CDR2 SMNVEV (reference sequence). This CDR3 spans 13 amino acids. The CDR3 nucleotides are TGTGCCAGCAGTCCTCAGGGGCCCTACGAGCAGTACTTC. Protein: CASSPQGPYEQYF.

This clone has a single count. The chain links TRBV11-1 to TRBJ2-3; D is unclear. The CDR3 extends over 17 amino acids. Trimming stripped 0 bases from V and 0 bases from J, with 13 bases between. Germline CDR1 reads SGHAT; CDR2 reads FQDESV (reference sequence). In DNA form, the CDR3 reads TGTGCCAGCAGCTTAGCTTGGCCAGTGCCTAGCACAGATACGCAGTATTTT. This sequence encodes CASSLAWPVPSTDTQYF.

The chain is built from TRBV7-9 and TRBJ1-2; D remains ambiguous. This CDR3 contains 15 residues. Germline V CDR1 and CDR2: SEHNR, FQNEAQ (reference sequence). V shed 0 bases and J shed 2 bases, with 10 bases lying between them. The CDR3 DNA reads as TGTGCCAGCAGCTTAGCCTACGAGGGAAACTATGGCTACACCTTC. This encodes CASSLAYEGNYGYTF.